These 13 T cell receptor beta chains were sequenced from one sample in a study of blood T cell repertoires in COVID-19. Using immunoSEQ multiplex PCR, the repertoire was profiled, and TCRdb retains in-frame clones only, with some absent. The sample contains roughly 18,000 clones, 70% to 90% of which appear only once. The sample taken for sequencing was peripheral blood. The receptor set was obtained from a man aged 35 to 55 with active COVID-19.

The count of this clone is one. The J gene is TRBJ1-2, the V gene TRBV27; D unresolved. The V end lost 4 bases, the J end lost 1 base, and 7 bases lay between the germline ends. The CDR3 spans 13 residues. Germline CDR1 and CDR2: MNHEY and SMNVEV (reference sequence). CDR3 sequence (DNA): TGTGCCAGCAGTTATACAAATAACTATGGCTACACCTTC. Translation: CASSYTNNYGYTF.

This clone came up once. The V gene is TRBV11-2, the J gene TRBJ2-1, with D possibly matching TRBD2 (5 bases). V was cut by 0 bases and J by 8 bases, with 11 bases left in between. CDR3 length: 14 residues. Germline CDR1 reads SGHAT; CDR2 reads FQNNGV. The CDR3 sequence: CASSLDWTSHEQFF. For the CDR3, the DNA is TGTGCCAGCAGCTTAGATTGGACTTCCCATGAGCAGTTCTTC.

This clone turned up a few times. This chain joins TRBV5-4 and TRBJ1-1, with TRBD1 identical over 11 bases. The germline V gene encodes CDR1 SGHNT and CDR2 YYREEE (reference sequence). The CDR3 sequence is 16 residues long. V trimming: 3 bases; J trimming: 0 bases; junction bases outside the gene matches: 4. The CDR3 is CASSWDRGVLNTEAFF. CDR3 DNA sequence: TGTGCCAGCAGCTGGGACAGGGGGGTGCTGAACACTGAAGCTTTCTTT.

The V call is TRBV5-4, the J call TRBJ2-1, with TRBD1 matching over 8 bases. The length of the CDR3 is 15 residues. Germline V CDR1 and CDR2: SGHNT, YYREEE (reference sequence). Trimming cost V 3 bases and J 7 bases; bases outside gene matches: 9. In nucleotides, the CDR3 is TGTGCCAGCAGCTCACAACGACAGGGGTGGAATGAGCAGTTCTTC. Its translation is CASSSQRQGWNEQFF.

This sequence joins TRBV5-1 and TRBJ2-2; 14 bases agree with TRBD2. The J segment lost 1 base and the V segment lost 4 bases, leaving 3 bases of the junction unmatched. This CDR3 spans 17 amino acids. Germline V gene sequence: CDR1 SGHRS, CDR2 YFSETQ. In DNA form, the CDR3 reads TGCGCCAGCAGCCCCGGGACTAGCGGGAGGAACACCGGGGAGCTGTTTTTT. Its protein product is CASSPGTSGRNTGELFF.

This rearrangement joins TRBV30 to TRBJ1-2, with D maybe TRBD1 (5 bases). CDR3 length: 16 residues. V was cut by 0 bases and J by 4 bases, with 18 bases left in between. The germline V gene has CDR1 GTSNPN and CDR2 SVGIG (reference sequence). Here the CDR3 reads CAWSVVGQENIYGYTF. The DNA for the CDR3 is TGTGCCTGGAGTGTAGTGGGGCAGGAAAACATCTATGGCTACACCTTC.

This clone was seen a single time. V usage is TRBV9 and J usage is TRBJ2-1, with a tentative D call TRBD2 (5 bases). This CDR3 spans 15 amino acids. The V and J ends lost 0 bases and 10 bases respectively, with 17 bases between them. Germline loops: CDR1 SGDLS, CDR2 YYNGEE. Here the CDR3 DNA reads TGTGCCAGCAGCGTAGATGGCGGGTTGGGTGAAGAGCAGTTCTTC. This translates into CASSVDGGLGEEQFF.

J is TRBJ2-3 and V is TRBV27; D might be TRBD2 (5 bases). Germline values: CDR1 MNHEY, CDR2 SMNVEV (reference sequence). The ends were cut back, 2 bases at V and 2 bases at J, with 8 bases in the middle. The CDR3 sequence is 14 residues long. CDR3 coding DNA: TGTGCCAGCAGTTTACGGGGAGTCACAGATACGCAGTATTTT. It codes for CASSLRGVTDTQYF.

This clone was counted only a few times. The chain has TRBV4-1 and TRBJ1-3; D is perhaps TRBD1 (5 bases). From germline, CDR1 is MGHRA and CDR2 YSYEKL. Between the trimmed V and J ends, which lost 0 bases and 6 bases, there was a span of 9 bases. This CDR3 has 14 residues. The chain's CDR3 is CASSQERTKNTIYF. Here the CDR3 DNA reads TGCGCCAGCAGCCAAGAACGGACAAAAAACACCATATATTTT.

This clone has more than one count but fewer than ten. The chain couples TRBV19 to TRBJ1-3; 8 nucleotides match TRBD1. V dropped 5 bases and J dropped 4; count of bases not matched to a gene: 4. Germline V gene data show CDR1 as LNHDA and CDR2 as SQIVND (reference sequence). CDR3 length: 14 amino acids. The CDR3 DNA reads TGTGCCAGTAGTGCAGGGACAGGCGGAAACACCATATATTTT. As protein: CASSAGTGGNTIYF.

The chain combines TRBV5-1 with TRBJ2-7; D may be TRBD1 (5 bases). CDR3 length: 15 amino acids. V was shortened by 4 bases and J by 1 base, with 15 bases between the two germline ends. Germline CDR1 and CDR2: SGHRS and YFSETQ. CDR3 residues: CASSPDSSPSYEQYF. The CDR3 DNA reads TGCGCCAGCAGCCCAGACAGTTCCCCTTCCTACGAGCAGTACTTC.

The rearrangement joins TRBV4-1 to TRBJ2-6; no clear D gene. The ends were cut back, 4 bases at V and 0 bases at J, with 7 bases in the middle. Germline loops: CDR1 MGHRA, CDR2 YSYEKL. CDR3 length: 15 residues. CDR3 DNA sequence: TGCGCCAGCAGCCCCAGGTTCTCTGGGGCCAACGTCCTGACTTTC. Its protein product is CASSPRFSGANVLTF.

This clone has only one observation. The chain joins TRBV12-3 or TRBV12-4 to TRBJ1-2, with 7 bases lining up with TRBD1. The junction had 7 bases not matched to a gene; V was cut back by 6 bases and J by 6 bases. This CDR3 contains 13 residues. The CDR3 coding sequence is TGTGCCAGCAGGCGGACAGGTCTAGATGGCTACACCTTC. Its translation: CASRRTGLDGYTF.